This T cell receptor beta chain was captured by sequencing in a study of shared T cell receptors in the human thymus. Clones were read by immunoSEQ multiplex PCR, and TCRdb kept only the in-frame ones, dropping some. The repertoire consists of hundreds of thousands of clones, with roughly 90% occurring once and the leading ten covering 0.0085% to 0.012%. The same sample was also studied in work on human thymus T cells. That source notes: Infants, healthy and Finnish, who were having corrective surgery for congenital heart defects served as donors. Resections were taken during corrective heart surgery, and the thymus tissue came from these.

This TCR was sampled from a boy under two years old with a congenital heart defect. Sequenced material: thymocytes.

The CDR3 sequence: CASSPAGQGPNEQFF. In DNA, the CDR3 is TGCGCCAGCAGCCCCGCGGGACAGGGTCCCAATGAGCAGTTCTTC. V is TRBV10-2 and J is TRBJ2-1; 9 bases agree with TRBD1. CDR3 length equals 15 residues. With 6 bases clipped from V and 6 bases from J, the junction kept 9 bases outside the gene matches. The germline V gene encodes CDR1 WSHSY and CDR2 SAAADI.